These 16 T cell receptor beta chains came from one sample sequenced in a study of blood T cell repertoires in COVID-19. Libraries were prepared by immunoSEQ multiplex PCR; TCRdb keeps only in-frame clonotypes and omits some of them. The sample lists some 50,000 clones, 89% occurring once. Material: peripheral blood. These receptors were collected from a man between 60 and 75 years old with acute or convalescent COVID-19.

The chain couples TRBV12-3 or TRBV12-4 to TRBJ2-5; a weak D match, TRBD2 (5 bases). CDR3 length: 13 amino acids. Trimming pared 8 bases from V and 0 bases from J, leaving 10 bases between. As DNA, the CDR3 is TGTGCCAGCGTAGGACTGGACCAAGAGACCCAGTACTTC. It translates to CASVGLDQETQYF.

The DNA of the CDR3 is TGTGCCAGCAGTGCAGCGTACCAGGGAGAAAAACTGTTTTTT. Amino acid sequence: CASSAAYQGEKLFF. The chain joins TRBV2 to TRBJ1-4; possibly TRBD1 for D (5 bases). The CDR3 sequence is 14 residues long. With 4 bases removed from V and 8 bases from J, the gap between germline ends came to 14 bases. Germline V CDR1 and CDR2: SNHLY, FYNNEI.

The chain carries TRBV18 and TRBJ2-7; D might be TRBD1 (8 bases). Deletions cut 1 base from V and 1 base from J, with 17 bases between. This CDR3 region has 17 residues. CDR1 and CDR2 from the germline V gene are KGHSH and LQKENI. The CDR3 spells CASSPQKAGTGSYEQYF. CDR3 nucleotides: TGTGCCAGCTCACCACAGAAAGCGGGGACAGGATCCTACGAGCAGTACTTC.

This rearrangement joins TRBV6-5 to TRBJ2-5, with 7 bases lining up with TRBD1. This CDR3 has 12 amino acids. Germline V gene data show CDR1 as MNHEY and CDR2 as SVGAGI. The ends lost 6 bases at V and 6 bases at J; junction bases unmatched: 4. The CDR3, as DNA: TGTGCCAGCAGACACAGGGGACAGACCCAGTACTTC. Its translation: CASRHRGQTQYF.

The chain couples TRBV5-1 to TRBJ1-4; D is perhaps TRBD1 (5 bases). V was cut by 2 bases and J by 7 bases, with 15 bases left in between. Germline CDR1 and CDR2: SGHRS and YFSETQ. The CDR3 is 15 amino acids. DNA for the CDR3: TGCGCCAGCAGCTTTGGGTTTGGAGGGACTGAAAAACTGTTTTTT. It codes for CASSFGFGGTEKLFF.

The chain carries TRBV6-1 and TRBJ1-6; the D is unclear. Germline CDR1 reads MNHNS; CDR2 reads SASEGT. This CDR3 comprises 14 residues. V lost 1 base, J lost 7 bases, and 8 bases lay in between. DNA for the CDR3: TGTGCCAGCAGTGAAGTTTCTGTGAATTCACCCCTCCACTTT. It codes for CASSEVSVNSPLHF.

This clone was found once. The chain joins TRBV21-1 to TRBJ1-2. TRBV21-1 is a known pseudogene. The CDR3 spans 13 residues. The CDR3 loop reads CASRGGASVGYTF. In DNA, the CDR3 is TGTGCCAGCAGAGGAGGAGCCTCTGTGGGCTACACCTTC.

The CDR3 region is CASSPPRQGASPSYEQYF. The CDR3 DNA follows: TGTGCCAGCTCACCACCGAGACAGGGGGCGTCCCCTTCCTACGAGCAGTACTTC. J is TRBJ2-7 and V is TRBV18; 10 bases match TRBD1. The CDR3 sequence is 18 residues long. Germline CDR1 reads KGHSH; CDR2 reads LQKENI. The V segment lost 0 bases and the J segment 1 base; nucleotides outside the gene matches: 9.

V usage is TRBV27 and J usage is TRBJ2-7; 11 nucleotides agree with TRBD1. J was trimmed by 6 bases and V by 5 bases; bases with no gene match: 6. The CDR3 is 14 amino acids. The V gene's germline CDR1 is MNHEY and CDR2 SMNVEV (reference sequence). The CDR3, as DNA: TGTGCCAGCAGTGGCCTAGGGACAGGGGGCGAGCAGTACTTC. It encodes CASSGLGTGGEQYF.

This clone was found once. The chain has TRBV27 and TRBJ1-2; TRBD1 agrees at 7 bases. This CDR3 has 15 amino acids. CDR1 is MNHEY, CDR2 SMNVEV, per germline (reference sequence). The trim removed 6 bases at V and 6 bases at J, leaving 13 bases unmatched. For the CDR3, the DNA is TGTGCCAGCAGGGACTTACAGGGGTTGGAAGATGGCTACACCTTC. As protein: CASRDLQGLEDGYTF.

This clone is a singleton in its sample. The CDR3 region is CASSRVGGSSYNEQFF. The CDR3, as DNA: TGTGCCAGCAGCCGCGTGGGGGGAAGCTCCTACAATGAGCAGTTCTTC. The chain employs TRBV2 and TRBJ2-1, with D maybe TRBD2 (6 bases). This CDR3 has 16 residues. V lost 6 bases to trimming and J lost 0 bases, with 15 bases between them. CDR1 is SNHLY and CDR2 is FYNNEI in the germline V gene.

J is TRBJ1-3 and V is TRBV7-9; possible D gene TRBD1, 5 bases. The germline CDR1 and CDR2 sequences are SEHNR and FQNEAQ (reference sequence). Trimming left V 3 bases short and J 4 bases short, with 10 bases between. There are 14 residues in the CDR3. CDR3 residues: CASSFDSLGNTIYF. For the CDR3, the DNA is TGTGCCAGCAGCTTTGACAGCCTGGGAAACACCATATATTTT.

The chain carries TRBV11-2 and TRBJ1-1; D gene unclear. The CDR3 has 13 residues. CDR1 is SGHAT, CDR2 FQNNGV, per germline. V lost 2 bases and J 1 base, leaving 5 bases between the germline ends. CDR3 amino acids: CASSLSENTEAFF. The DNA of the CDR3 is TGTGCCAGCAGCTTATCAGAGAACACTGAAGCTTTCTTT. The full variable domain, completed using reference TRBV11-2 and TRBJ1-1, is EAGVAQSPRYKIIEKRQSVAFWCNPISGHATLYWYQQILGQGPKLLIQFQNNGVVDDSQLPKDRFSAERLKGVDSTLKIQPAKLEDSAVYLCASSLSENTEAFFGQGTRLTVV.

V is TRBV5-5 and J is TRBJ1-2, with 7 bases aligning to TRBD1. Germline V gene data show CDR1 as SGHKS and CDR2 as YYEKEE (reference sequence). J gave up 0 bases and V 4 bases, and 3 bases lay outside the gene matches. This CDR3 is built from 14 residues. The CDR3 here is CASSGTATNYGYTF. The CDR3 region has the DNA TGTGCCAGCAGCGGGACAGCAACTAACTATGGCTACACCTTC.

This clone was seen just once. The CDR3 is CASSIDRAYNEKLFF. CDR3 DNA: TGTGCCAGCAGCATAGACAGGGCGTACAATGAAAAACTGTTTTTT. This chain links TRBV7-2 with TRBJ1-4, with 7 bases fitting TRBD1. Germline trimming cut 5 bases from V and 5 bases from J; bases unmatched to any gene: 8. The CDR3 is 15 residues long. The germline CDR1 and CDR2 sequences are SGHTA and FQGNSA.

The rearrangement links TRBV5-4 to TRBJ1-1; no reliable D call. V lost 0 bases, J lost 6 bases, and 6 bases lay in between. Germline lookup yields CDR1 SGHNT and CDR2 YYREEE (reference sequence). This CDR3 spans 12 amino acids. This chain's CDR3 is CASSLDRSEAFF. The CDR3 DNA sequence: TGTGCCAGCAGCTTGGATCGTTCTGAAGCTTTCTTT.